These T cell receptor beta chains were read from a single sample in a study of Graves' ophthalmopathy and Graves' hyperthyroidism. TCRdb reprocessed the multiplex PCR reads via MiXCR and lists one record per CDR3 protein. This sample has over 500,000 distinct CDR3 sequences, with roughly 20% found just once. Sequences were obtained from peripheral blood. These receptors came from a woman aged 18-30 years with stable Graves' hyperthyroidism. Some clones in this sample may be carry-over from other donors' samples. Each CDR3 is given with its conserved first and last residue. A D gene is named only where the DNA matches it firmly. Size is omitted from some rows. Given values are once, few, many or a class for expanded clones.

D gene	J gene	V gene	clone size	CDR3 protein	CDR3 DNA
-	TRBJ2-7	TRBV19	-	CASSIDPRVEQYF	TGTGCCAGTAGTATAGACCCCAGGGTCGAGCAGTACTTC
TRBD1	TRBJ1-6	TRBV3-1	-	CASSPLDRGRSPLHF	TGTGCCAGCAGCCCTCTGGACAGGGGGAGGTCACCCCTCCACTTT
-	TRBJ1-5	TRBV6-5	many	CASTLRHNSNQPQHF	TGTGCCAGCACCCTTAGGCACAATAGCAATCAGCCCCAGCATTTT
-	TRBJ2-7	TRBV7-3	many	CASSLFRTESYEQYF	TGTGCCAGCAGCTTATTCCGGACCGAGTCCTACGAGCAGTACTTC
-	TRBJ2-5	TRBV28	few	CASSLVTGGRETQYF	TGTGCCAGCAGTTTGGTGACCGGGGGTCGAGAGACCCAGTACTTC
-	TRBJ1-1	TRBV6-1	many	CASRPTGDTEAFF	TGTGCCAGCAGACCCACCGGGGACACTGAAGCTTTCTTT
TRBD2	TRBJ2-2	TRBV19	-	CASNPLGLDSGELFF	TGTGCCAGTAACCCACTGGGACTAGACTCCGGGGAGCTGTTTTTT
-	TRBJ2-5	TRBV7-6	many	CASSLWRGAGETQYF	TGTGCCAGCAGCTTATGGAGAGGGGCGGGGGAGACCCAGTACTTC
TRBD2	TRBJ2-5	TRBV27	few	CASKIIRYGAGAPGETQYF	TGTGCCAGCAAAATAATAAGATATGGGGCGGGAGCCCCGGGGGAGACCCAGTACTTC
TRBD2	TRBJ2-2	TRBV6-1	many	CASPQPGLAVNTGELFF	TGTGCCAGCCCTCAACCCGGACTAGCGGTGAACACCGGGGAGCTGTTTTTT
-	TRBJ1-5	TRBV24-1	many	CATSDRSNQPQHF	TGTGCCACCAGTGATCGAAGCAATCAGCCCCAGCATTTT
-	TRBJ1-1	TRBV6-2/TRBV6-3	many	CASSYESEAFF	TGTGCCAGCAGTTACGAAAGTGAAGCTTTCTTT
-	TRBJ1-5	TRBV2	-	CASVPSVYQPQHF	TGTGCCAGCGTCCCGTCGGTGTATCAGCCCCAGCATTTT
TRBD1	TRBJ1-1	TRBV6-1	many	CASSEGTGKRVTFF	TGTGCCAGCAGTGAAGGGACAGGGAAGCGGGTGACTTTCTTT
-	TRBJ1-1	TRBV12-3/TRBV12-4	-	CASSHSTMRTEAFF	TGTGCCAGCAGCCATTCTACGATGCGGACTGAAGCTTTCTTT
TRBD1	TRBJ2-5	TRBV6-1	many	CASRDRGLETQYF	TGTGCCAGCAGAGACAGGGGGCTAGAGACCCAGTACTTC
-	TRBJ2-5	TRBV7-2	many	CASSLGPGETQYF	TGTGCCAGCAGCTTAGGACCGGGGGAGACCCAGTACTTC
-	TRBJ2-5	TRBV27	few	CASSPRVVGETQYF	TGTGCCAGCAGTCCCAGGGTGGTCGGCGAGACCCAGTACTTC
-	TRBJ1-1	TRBV6-2/TRBV6-3	many	CASTTPGRGAEAFF	TGTGCCAGCACCACACCCGGACGGGGCGCTGAAGCTTTCTTT
-	TRBJ2-3	TRBV28	many	CASSFQASTDTQYF	TGTGCCAGCAGTTTCCAGGCTAGCACAGATACGCAGTATTTT
TRBD1	TRBJ1-1	TRBV20-1	once	CSAGQGVNTEAFF	TGCAGTGCTGGACAGGGGGTAAACACTGAAGCTTTCTTT
-	TRBJ1-1	TRBV10-3	many	CATVDRANTEAFF	TGTGCTACCGTAGACAGAGCGAACACTGAAGCTTTCTTT
-	TRBJ2-7	TRBV2	many	CASRVDSEEQYF	TGTGCCAGCAGGGTGGACTCGGAAGAGCAGTACTTC
TRBD1	TRBJ2-3	TRBV12-5	-	CASGFHPGQGITDTQYF	TGTGCTAGTGGTTTTCATCCGGGACAGGGTATCACAGATACGCAGTATTTT
-	TRBJ1-1	TRBV20-1	many	CSALGTDPEAFF	TGCAGTGCTCTGGGGACGGACCCTGAAGCTTTCTTT
-	TRBJ2-2	TRBV6-1	many	CASSEQPTGNTGELFF	TGTGCCAGCAGTGAGCAACCGACAGGGAACACCGGGGAGCTGTTTTTT
TRBD1	TRBJ2-7	TRBV10-3	many	CAIRPGQVKSGLYEQYF	TGTGCCATCAGACCGGGACAGGTTAAATCGGGGCTCTACGAGCAGTACTTC
-	TRBJ1-5	TRBV12-3/TRBV12-4	many	CASSVLAGSQPQHF	TGTGCCAGCAGTGTTTTGGCAGGGAGTCAGCCCCAGCATTTT
TRBD1	TRBJ1-1	TRBV5-1	many	CASSFSTGGETEAFF	TGCGCCAGCAGCTTCAGTACAGGGGGGGAAACTGAAGCTTTCTTT
TRBD2	TRBJ2-2	TRBV7-6	-	CASSLTSVPNTGELFF	TGTGCCAGCAGCCTGACTAGCGTTCCGAACACCGGGGAGCTGTTTTTT
TRBD2	TRBJ2-5	TRBV28	few	CASSLRAGGSETQYF	TGTGCCAGCAGTTTACGAGCGGGAGGCTCAGAGACCCAGTACTTC
-	TRBJ2-7	TRBV6-1	many	CASSEGMTRSSYEQYF	TGTGCCAGCAGTGAAGGGATGACACGTAGCTCCTACGAGCAGTACTTC
-	TRBJ2-7	TRBV28	-	CATRQSTSYEQYF	TGTGCCACCCGACAGTCAACCTCCTACGAGCAGTACTTC
-	TRBJ2-5	TRBV28	-	CASSLWEGEMEYF	TGTGCCAGCAGTTTATGGGAGGGGGAGATGGAGTACTTC
-	TRBJ2-7	TRBV12-3/TRBV12-4	many	CASTSHDWAGDTSYEQYF	TGTGCCAGCACCTCTCACGATTGGGCAGGGGATACTTCCTACGAGCAGTACTTC
TRBD1	TRBJ1-1	TRBV20-1	many	CSAKTGGTEAFF	TGCAGTGCAAAGACAGGGGGAACTGAAGCTTTCTTT
-	TRBJ2-4	TRBV6-1	many	CASTTGRNIQYF	TGTGCCAGCACTACAGGGAGAAACATTCAGTACTTC
-	TRBJ1-1	TRBV11-1	many	CASSLYPADTEAFF	TGTGCCAGCAGCCTGTACCCGGCCGACACTGAAGCTTTCTTT
TRBD1	TRBJ1-6	TRBV12-3/TRBV12-4	many	CASSLDRDNSPLHF	TGTGCCAGCAGTTTGGACAGGGATAATTCACCCCTCCACTTT
-	TRBJ1-2	TRBV20-1	many	CSASTGFGYTF	TGCAGTGCTAGTACGGGGTTTGGCTACACCTTC
-	TRBJ1-1	TRBV11-2	few	CASSSYRDGNTEAFF	TGTGCCAGCAGCTCTTACAGGGACGGGAACACTGAAGCTTTCTTT
-	TRBJ2-2	TRBV24-1	many	CATSDLYGELFF	TGTGCCACCAGTGATTTGTACGGGGAGCTGTTTTTT
-	TRBJ2-7	TRBV6-1	few	CASSENFPHEQYF	TGTGCCAGCAGTGAAAATTTCCCTCACGAGCAGTACTTC
-	TRBJ2-7	TRBV14	-	CASSQEVSFVEQYF	TGTGCCAGCAGCCAAGAAGTCTCCTTTGTCGAGCAGTACTTC
-	TRBJ2-7	TRBV2	many	CASNNGFYEQYF	TGTGCCAGCAATAACGGTTTCTACGAGCAGTACTTC
-	TRBJ2-7	TRBV6-2/TRBV6-3	-	CASNYLAGKAYEQYF	TGTGCCAGCAACTACCTGGCGGGGAAGGCCTACGAGCAGTACTTC